This TCR beta chain is from a study of identical twins. TCRdb analysed the 5' RACE reads with MiXCR anew, one entry per CDR3 protein. The sample shows hundreds of thousands of distinct CDR3 sequences, 20% to 25% of them seen only once. The germline CDR1 and CDR2 sequences are DFQATT and SNEGSKA (reference sequence). The CDR3 length is 13 residues. Trimming removed 5 bases from V and 1 base from J; junction bases left unmatched: 5. These sequences were also reported in another study, on T cells expressing NK-cell markers.

The sequencing input was CD4+ T cells sorted from blood. The V gene is TRBV20-1, the J gene TRBJ2-7, with 7 positions matching TRBD1. The TCR comes from a woman aged 18-29 years in good health. CDR3 coding DNA: TGCAGTGCTCAATACAGGGGTTCCTACGAGCAGTACTTC. Amino acid sequence: CSAQYRGSYEQYF.